Sequencing of this T cell receptor (beta chain) was carried out in a study of human T cells and chemical hapten exposure. Regarding time point: patch test 3, about 24 weeks after DPC sensitization. Treatment defined: therapeutic diphenylcyclopropenone sensitization with weekly scalp DPC. Study-level findings and limits: Sensitization with DPC brought no change to TCRs above 1 in 1000 in frequency.

This clonotype appeared many times. Its specificity is not known. TCRdb processed the RACE reads anew with MiXCR; each CDR3 protein has one entry. This table holds some 64,000 distinct CDR3 sequences, roughly 11% found once. Sequencing was performed on whole blood, taken in connection with sensitization to the hapten diphenylcyclopropenone (DPC). The receptor was derived from a woman in her twenties or thirties with alopecia areata. Some clones in this sample may be carry-over from other donors' samples.

The CDR3 sequence: CASSSALGYEQYF. CDR3 coding DNA: TGTGCCAGCAGCTCGGCATTGGGATACGAGCAGTACTTC. This rearrangement joins TRBV9 to TRBJ2-7; D ambiguous. CDR1 SGDLS and CDR2 YYNGEE come from the germline V gene. This CDR3 has 13 residues. Trimming took 4 bases from V and 4 from J, leaving 12 bases between them.